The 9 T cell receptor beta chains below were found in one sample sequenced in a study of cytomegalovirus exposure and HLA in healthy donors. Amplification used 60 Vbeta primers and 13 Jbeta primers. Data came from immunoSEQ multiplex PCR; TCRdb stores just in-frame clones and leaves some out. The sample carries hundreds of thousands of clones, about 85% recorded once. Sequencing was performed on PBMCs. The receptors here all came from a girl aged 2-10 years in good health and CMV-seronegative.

CDR3 residues: CASSLVRTGSYEQYF. The CDR3 region has the DNA TGTGCCAGCAGCTTAGTTAGGACAGGGTCGTACGAGCAGTACTTC. The chain links TRBV7-8 to TRBJ2-7, with 8 bases matching TRBD1. CDR1 is SGHVS, CDR2 FQNEAQ, per germline. Unmatched junction bases numbered 6, after V lost 1 base and J lost 4 bases. This CDR3 spans 15 amino acids.

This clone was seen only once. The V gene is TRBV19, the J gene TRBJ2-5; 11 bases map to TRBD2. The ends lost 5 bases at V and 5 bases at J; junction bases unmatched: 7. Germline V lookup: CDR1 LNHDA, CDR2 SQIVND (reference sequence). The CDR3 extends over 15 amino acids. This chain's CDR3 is CASSLGASGRETQYF. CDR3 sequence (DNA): TGTGCCAGTAGTTTAGGTGCTAGCGGGAGGGAGACCCAGTACTTC.

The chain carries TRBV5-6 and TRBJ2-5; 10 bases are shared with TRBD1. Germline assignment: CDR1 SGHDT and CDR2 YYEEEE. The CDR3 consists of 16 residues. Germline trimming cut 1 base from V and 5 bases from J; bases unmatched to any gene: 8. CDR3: CASSLKAGTGVETQYF. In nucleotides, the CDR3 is TGTGCCAGCAGCTTGAAAGCCGGGACAGGGGTGGAGACCCAGTACTTC.

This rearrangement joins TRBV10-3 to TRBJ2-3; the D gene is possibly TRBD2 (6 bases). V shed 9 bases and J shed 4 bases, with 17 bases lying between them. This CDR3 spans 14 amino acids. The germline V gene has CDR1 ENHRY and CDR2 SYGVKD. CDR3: CAIRPGTGADTQYF. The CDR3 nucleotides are TGTGCCATTCGACCCGGGACTGGCGCAGATACGCAGTATTTT.

CDR3 protein: CASSDRQGGTGELFF. Written as DNA, the CDR3 is TGTGCCAGCAGTGACCGACAGGGGGGCACCGGGGAGCTGTTTTTT. The V and J genes are TRBV6-4 and TRBJ2-2, with TRBD1 matching 9 bases. The V segment lost 2 bases and the J segment 4 bases; nucleotides outside the gene matches: 2. The germline gives CDR1 MRHNA, CDR2 SNTAGT. CDR3 length: 15 residues.

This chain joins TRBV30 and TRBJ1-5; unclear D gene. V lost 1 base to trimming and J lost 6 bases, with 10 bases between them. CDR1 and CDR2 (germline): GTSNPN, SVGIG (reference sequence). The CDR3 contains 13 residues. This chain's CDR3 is CAWSAGFTQPQHF. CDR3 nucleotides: TGTGCCTGGAGTGCCGGGTTCACTCAGCCCCAGCATTTT.

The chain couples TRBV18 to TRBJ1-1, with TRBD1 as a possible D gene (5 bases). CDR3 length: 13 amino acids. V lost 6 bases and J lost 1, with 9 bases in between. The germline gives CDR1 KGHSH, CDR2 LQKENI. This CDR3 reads CASSYGGNTEAFF. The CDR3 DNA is TGTGCCAGCTCCTACGGGGGGAACACTGAAGCTTTCTTT.

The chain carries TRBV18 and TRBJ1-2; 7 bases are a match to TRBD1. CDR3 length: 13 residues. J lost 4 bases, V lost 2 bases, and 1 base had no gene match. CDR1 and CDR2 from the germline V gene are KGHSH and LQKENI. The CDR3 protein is CASSPGTVYGYTF. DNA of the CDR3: TGTGCCAGCTCACCAGGGACAGTCTATGGCTACACCTTC.

CDR3 amino acids: CASSEVGTLNYGYTF. The DNA of the CDR3 is TGTGCCAGCAGTGAAGTCGGGACACTTAACTATGGCTACACCTTC. The rearrangement links TRBV6-1 to TRBJ1-2; maybe TRBD1 (6 bases). This CDR3 has 15 amino acids. Trimming removed 1 base at V and 1 base at J, with 10 bases between. Germline values: CDR1 MNHNS, CDR2 SASEGT.